This TCR beta chain stems from a study of Graves' ophthalmopathy and Graves' hyperthyroidism. The CDR3 is 15 residues long. Germline V gene sequence: CDR1 MDHEN, CDR2 SYDVKM. Trimming pared 4 bases from V and 3 bases from J, leaving 16 bases between. Amplification targeted the TCR beta CDR3 regions, with RNA transcripts as the source material. HTBI-primed first-round RT-PCR preceded second-round multiplex PCR. TCRdb reanalysed the multiplex PCR reads using MiXCR and keeps one entry per CDR3 protein. The sample carries 350,000 to 400,000 distinct CDR3 sequences, 15% to 20% recorded once. The specimen sequenced was peripheral blood. The source of this sequence is a woman aged 18-35 years with Graves' ophthalmopathy. The rearrangement uses TRBV28 and TRBJ2-7, with D possibly TRBD2 on 5 matching bases. This chain's CDR3 is CASSSRTRTNYEQYF. The CDR3 bases are TGTGCCAGCAGTTCCCGGACTCGTACCAACTACGAGCAGTACTTC.